What follows is one T cell receptor (beta chain) and its context. The length of the CDR3 is 14 residues. J lost 5 bases, V lost 8 bases, and 8 bases had no gene match. In germline, CDR1 is MNHEY, CDR2 SVGAGI. Assay: immunoSEQ multiplex PCR; the TCRdb copy retains only in-frame clones and omits some. This sample yields approximately 120,000 clones, of which 65% to 90% are seen a single time; about 29% belongs to the top ten. This sample was taken from a study of T cell responses to AZD1222 COVID-19 vaccine. The source is an adult who received the AZD1222 COVID-19 vaccine. This chain connects TRBV6-5 to TRBJ1-5, with 8 bases identical to TRBD1. The material was peripheral blood, obtained 28 days after the second AZD1222 dose. DNA of the CDR3: TGTGCCAGCCGCACCGGGACAGGCGATCAGCCCCAGCATTTT. It translates to CASRTGTGDQPQHF.